This entry concerns a single T cell receptor (beta chain). These data originate in a study of blood T cell repertoires in COVID-19. V was shortened by 3 bases and J by 0 bases, with 17 bases between the two germline ends. The CDR3 sequence is 18 residues long. Germline CDR1 SGHNT, CDR2 YENEEA. Authors' data handling: Nucleated cell counts were estimated from reference gene primer amplification. Generated by immunoSEQ multiplex PCR, the TCRdb table keeps only in-frame clones and is missing some. Clone size and V and J calls were adopted from that table, with D and trimming inferred from the DNA. The sample carries 300,000 to 350,000 clones, about 88% recorded once. Participants were aged about 18 to 90 years, lived in under 30 US areas, and enrolled virtually. Assignments of participants to cohorts depended upon their own reported clinical history. Recovered Cohort 3 donors showed two negative PCRs, clearance, or symptom resolution.

The source is a woman aged 25 to 39 who had recovered from COVID-19. Sequences were obtained from PBMCs or T cells enriched from blood (not recorded which). The V call is TRBV11-3, the J call TRBJ1-4; the D gene is possibly TRBD1 (6 bases). This CDR3 reads CASSFFPDRPTTNEKLFF. The CDR3 DNA reads TGTGCCAGCAGCTTTTTCCCCGACAGGCCGACAACTAATGAAAAACTGTTTTTT.